This is a list of T cell receptor beta chains from one sample in a study of radiation and T cells in renal cell carcinoma. Assay used: immunoSEQ multiplex PCR; TCRdb lists only in-frame clones, some missing. Here the sample spans tens of thousands of clones, roughly 79% being singletons. The sequenced sample was blood, obtained from a patient whose treatment included radiotherapy and nephrectomy. These receptors originate from a man aged 55-75 years with renal cell carcinoma. The CDR3 runs from the conserved cysteine through the conserved F or W. A D gene is named only where the DNA matches it firmly. Clone size is shown for a subset of rows, as once, few, many or a class of expanded clone.

CASSAAGLAGGWSTDTQYF TGCGCCAGCAGCGCCGCGGGGCTAGCGGGGGGTTGGAGCACAGATACGCAGTATTTT 19 TRBJ2-3 NA TRBD2 TRBV5-1
CASSQSGQGYEQYF TGTGCCAGCAGCCAATCGGGACAAGGCTACGAGCAGTACTTC 14 TRBJ2-7 NA NA TRBV16
CASSRGLIYGYTF TGTGCCAGCAGCCGAGGTCTCATCTATGGCTACACCTTC 13 TRBJ1-2 NA NA TRBV6-5
CASSLTGQGDNEQFF TGTGCCAGCAGTCTTACTGGACAGGGAGACAATGAGCAGTTCTTC 15 TRBJ2-1 NA TRBD1 TRBV5-6
CASSYWGGEAFF TGTGCCAGCAGTTACTGGGGTGGTGAAGCTTTCTTT 12 TRBJ1-1 once NA TRBV6-5
CASSMAYGYSGNTIYF TGTGCCAGTAGTATGGCATATGGCTACTCTGGAAACACCATATATTTT 16 TRBJ1-3 NA NA TRBV19
CASSVLTGAGYGYTF TGTGCCAGTAGTGTTCTGACAGGGGCGGGCTATGGCTACACCTTC 15 TRBJ1-2 NA TRBD1 TRBV19
CASSTGINYGYTF TGTGCCAGCTCGACAGGGATTAACTATGGCTACACCTTC 13 TRBJ1-2 few TRBD1 TRBV11-2
CATGQGNRNQPQHF TGTGCCACCGGCCAGGGGAACCGTAATCAGCCCCAGCATTTT 14 TRBJ1-5 NA NA TRBV15
CASSVAGDYYGYTF TGTGCCAGCAGTGTCGCAGGGGACTACTATGGCTACACCTTC 14 TRBJ1-2 NA NA TRBV6-1
CASSLEGIQPQHF TGTGCCAGCAGCTTAGAAGGGATCCAGCCCCAGCATTTT 13 TRBJ1-5 NA NA TRBV7-9
CASSIVGGSNQPQHF TGTGCCAGTAGTATTGTGGGTGGTAGCAATCAGCCCCAGCATTTT 15 TRBJ1-5 once NA TRBV19
CASSGNFDGYTEAFF TGTGCCAGCAGTGGGAATTTTGATGGCTACACTGAAGCTTTCTTT 15 TRBJ1-1 NA NA TRBV2
CASSKETGSTVGQYF TGCGCCAGCAGTAAGGAGACAGGCAGCACAGTGGGGCAGTATTTT 15 TRBJ2-3 NA NA TRBV10-1